This TCR beta chain was observed in a study of post-analysis software for immune sequencing data. General observations from the study: When compared against controls, multiple sclerosis patients showed significantly lower normalized Chao1 diversity. When patients were compared with controls, four or five TRBV segments were more frequent, TRBV5-6, TRBV5-1 and TRBV20-1 among them.

This clonotype was seen only a few times. Its antigen is not known. The TCR beta cDNA libraries carried unique molecular identifiers. TCRdb called the PCR reads again in MiXCR, with one record for every CDR3 protein. The sample lists about 770,000 distinct CDR3 sequences, more than 45% occurring once. Trimming took off 0 bases at V and 7 bases at J, with 9 bases between the two ends. The CDR3 extends over 13 amino acids. The V gene's germline CDR1 is PRHDT and CDR2 FYEKMQ (reference sequence). This chain joins TRBV13 and TRBJ1-1, with D unclear. The origin of this receptor is a girl aged 5-17 years with multiple sclerosis. Source material: blood. Written as DNA, the CDR3 is TGTGCCAGCAGCTTAGGGTGGGCGGTTGAAGCTTTCTTT. It translates to CASSLGWAVEAFF.